There are a few counts of the clone carrying this TCR beta chain. The antigen remains unidentified. The data originate from a study of vaccination effects on CD4 cells after COVID-19. About the research overall: The post-vaccine samples were taken, at the median, 72 days after the second dose. Study-level results: Clones arising from infection and from vaccination showed marked clonal contraction late after vaccination.

Antigen-specific CD4+ T cells were expanded with viral peptide pools in the ViraFEST assay before sequencing. Culturing for more than eight days preceded CD4+ T cell isolation. Vaccination of participants consisted of two doses of either the BNT162b2 or mRNA-1273 vaccine. Sequencing was performed with immunoSEQ multiplex PCR; in TCRdb, only in-frame clones are kept and a portion is missing. Seen here are tens of thousands of clones, about 67% observed once, and the top ten hold 1.5% to 1.7%. The V and J ends lost 0 bases and 3 bases respectively, with 11 bases between them. This CDR3 has 15 amino acids. Germline V gives CDR1 ENHRY, CDR2 SYGVKD.

This receptor was taken from a human donor who received a COVID-19 vaccine. The chain is built from TRBV10-3 and TRBJ1-1, with D unclear. The material sequenced was CD4+ T cells from PBMCs cultured with HCoV-229E spike peptides, taken after COVID-19 vaccination. CDR3 residues: CAISESGGRDTEAFF. In nucleotides, the CDR3 is TGTGCCATCAGTGAGTCAGGAGGGAGGGACACTGAAGCTTTCTTT.